Shown below are 22 T cell receptor beta chains from a single sample sequenced in a study of T cell responses to AZD1222 COVID-19 vaccine. Sequencing used immunoSEQ multiplex PCR; TCRdb keeps in-frame clones, though not all of them. In the table there are around 180,000 clones, approximately 90% of which are singletons. This specimen was peripheral blood, taken on day 0 of AZD1222 vaccination. The receptors here all came from an adult in good health.

The chain is built from TRBV19 and TRBJ1-2; TRBD1 is a possible D gene (6 bases). The CDR3 length is 13 residues. Germline V gives CDR1 LNHDA, CDR2 SQIVND (reference sequence). The V and J ends lost 5 bases and 3 bases respectively, with 10 bases between them. Written as DNA, the CDR3 is TGTGCCAGTAGTTATGGGGGCGACTATGGCTACACCTTC. Translating it yields CASSYGGDYGYTF.

The chain recombines TRBV5-1 with TRBJ1-2; 7 nucleotides agree with TRBD1. The V gene end was trimmed by 2 bases and the J gene end by 1 base; junction bases not matched to a gene: 8. Per germline, CDR1 SGHRS and CDR2 YFSETQ. This CDR3 comprises 16 residues. CDR3 bases: TGCGCCAGCAGCTTCGACGGGACAGCACATAACTATGGCTACACCTTC. This gives the protein CASSFDGTAHNYGYTF.

A remark on this clone: The sample contains more than one DNA sequence encoding this CDR3. The V call is TRBV30, the J call TRBJ1-1; TRBD1 is a possible D gene (5 bases). Germline CDR1 and CDR2: GTSNPN and SVGIG (reference sequence). This CDR3 region has 13 residues. V was clipped by 0 bases and J by 1 base, with 6 bases between them. DNA for the CDR3: TGTGCCTGGAGTGTACAGGAGAACACTGAAGCTTTCTTT. Translating gives CAWSVQENTEAFF. The full variable domain, completed using reference TRBV30 and TRBJ1-1, is SQTIHQWPATLVQPVGSPLSLECTVEGTSNPNLYWYRQAAGRGLQLLFYSVGIGQISSEVPQNLSASRPQDRQFILSSKKLLLSDSGFYLCAWSVQENTEAFFGQGTRLTVV.

The CDR3 DNA reads as TGTGCCAGTAGGGGTAGGGACATCAGCTATTCACCCCTCCACTTT. It yields the protein CASRGRDISYSPLHF. This chain uses TRBV19 with TRBJ1-6; weak D call: TRBD1 (6 bases). The V and J ends lost 6 bases and 8 bases respectively, with 17 bases between them. This CDR3 has 15 residues. Germline values: CDR1 LNHDA, CDR2 SQIVND (reference sequence). Together with reference TRBV19 and TRBJ1-6, the CDR3 gives the full variable domain: DGGITQSPKYLFRKEGQNVTLSCEQNLNHDAMYWYRQDPGQGLRLIYYSQIVNDFQKGDIAEGYSVSREKKESFPLTVTSAQKNPTAFYLCASRGRDISYSPLHFGNGTRLTVT.

This chain links TRBV7-6 with TRBJ2-7, with D perhaps TRBD1 or TRBD2 (5 bases each). This CDR3 is built from 20 residues. Per germline, CDR1 SGHVS and CDR2 FNYEAQ. Trimming shortened V by 1 base and J by 0 bases, and 25 bases separated the two germline ends. This chain's CDR3 is CASSLGGNRSVEGYSYEQYF. The CDR3 DNA sequence: TGTGCCAGCAGCTTAGGGGGCAACAGGAGCGTCGAGGGTTACTCCTACGAGCAGTACTTC.

The V call is TRBV4-3, the J call TRBJ2-1, with D hard to call. There are 13 residues in the CDR3. Germline V gene lookup returns CDR1 LGHNA and CDR2 YSLEER. Trimming removed 2 bases at V and 9 bases at J, with 11 bases between. The CDR3, as DNA: TGCGCCAGCAGCCAAAATAATGGAGCTGAGCAGTTCTTC. The encoded protein is CASSQNNGAEQFF.

As to this clone: This sample includes further DNA sequences coding for the same CDR3. V and J are TRBV5-1 and TRBJ1-2, with unresolved D. CDR3 length equals 14 residues. V lost 4 bases to trimming and J lost 2 bases, with 12 bases between them. From germline, CDR1 is SGHRS and CDR2 YFSETQ. This CDR3 is CASSPSGANYGYTF. The CDR3 coding sequence is TGCGCCAGCAGCCCCTCGGGAGCCAACTATGGCTACACCTTC. Full variable domain (remainder filled in from reference TRBV5-1 and TRBJ1-2): KAGVTQTPRYLIKTRGQQVTLSCSPISGHRSVSWYQQTPGQGLQFLFEYFSETQRNKGNFPGRFSGRQFSNSRSEMNVSTLELGDSALYLCASSPSGANYGYTFGSGTRLTVV.

V is TRBV6-2 or TRBV6-3 and J is TRBJ2-3; 9 nucleotides line up with TRBD2. The germline V gene has CDR1 MNHEY and CDR2 SVGEGT. This CDR3 is 17 amino acids long. Trimming cost V 1 base and J 0 bases; bases outside gene matches: 5. The CDR3 reads CASSYWGLASSTDTQYF. CDR3 in DNA: TGTGCCAGCAGTTACTGGGGACTAGCCTCTAGCACAGATACGCAGTATTTT.

The chain employs TRBV3-1 (or the pseudogene TRBV3-2) and TRBJ2-5; D assignment may be TRBD1 or TRBD2 (6 bases each). Trimming cost V 7 bases and J 4 bases, with 22 bases left between them. The germline CDR1 and CDR2 sequences are LGHDT and YNNKEL (reference sequence). This CDR3 is 16 amino acids long. CDR3 sequence: CASTQRRGAGGETQYF. CDR3 DNA sequence: TGTGCCAGCACCCAGAGGAGGGGGGCGGGTGGAGAGACCCAGTACTTC.

The V call is TRBV7-2, the J call TRBJ1-2; unclear D gene. Germline-derived CDR1 and CDR2 are SGHTA and FQGNSA. Between the trimmed V and J ends, which lost 6 bases and 4 bases, there was a span of 18 bases. CDR3 size: 15 residues. CDR3 DNA sequence: TGTGCCAGCAGGCCTGACCGGGCTGGGCGCTATGGCTACACCTTC. Translating it yields CASRPDRAGRYGYTF.

This clone was observed a single time. The genes are TRBV9 and TRBJ2-3; 8 nucleotides line up with TRBD1. Germline trimming cut 4 bases from V and 2 bases from J; bases unmatched to any gene: 6. Looked up from germline, CDR1 is SGDLS and CDR2 is YYNGEE. This CDR3 has 15 residues. CDR3 DNA sequence: TGTGCCAGCAGCACCCGACAGGGGAACACAGATACGCAGTATTTT. Protein: CASSTRQGNTDTQYF.

V usage is TRBV6-4 and J usage is TRBJ1-6; D is ambiguous. V was shortened by 6 bases and J by 10 bases, with 10 bases between the two germline ends. The CDR3 contains 12 residues. Germline CDR1 MRHNA, CDR2 SNTAGT. CDR3: CASRPLTSPLHF. The CDR3 bases are TGTGCCAGCAGGCCCCTCACCTCACCCCTCCACTTT.

This chain connects TRBV3-1 (or the pseudogene TRBV3-2) to TRBJ1-1; no firm D call. The CDR3 consists of 14 residues. V shed 2 bases and J shed 4 bases, with 11 bases lying between them. Germline values: CDR1 LGHDT, CDR2 YNNKEL (reference sequence). The CDR3 DNA follows: TGTGCCAGCAGCCAACTCGGACCCCTCACTGAAGCTTTCTTT. Encoded protein: CASSQLGPLTEAFF.

V usage is TRBV10-3 and J usage is TRBJ1-6; 10 positions agree with TRBD1. The CDR3 consists of 15 residues. Germline V gene lookup returns CDR1 ENHRY and CDR2 SYGVKD. The J segment lost 9 bases and the V segment lost 2 bases, leaving 4 bases of the junction unmatched. CDR3 nucleotide sequence: TGTGCCATCAGTGAGCCCGGACAGGGGGTTTCACCCCTCCACTTT. This translates into CAISEPGQGVSPLHF.

The V and J genes are TRBV27 and TRBJ2-3; weak D call: TRBD1 (5 bases). The CDR3 has 13 amino acids. Germline V gene sequence: CDR1 MNHEY, CDR2 SMNVEV (reference sequence). V was clipped by 2 bases and J by 7 bases, with 10 bases between them. The CDR3 coding sequence is TGTGCCAGCAGTTTAGACAGTCGATATACGCAGTATTTT. Its protein is CASSLDSRYTQYF.

This clone occurred once. The chain has TRBV5-4 and TRBJ2-1; 15 bases agree with TRBD2. CDR1 and CDR2 (germline): SGHNT, YYREEE (reference sequence). The trim removed 3 bases at V and 7 bases at J, leaving 17 bases unmatched. This CDR3 is 20 amino acids long. In DNA, the CDR3 is TGTGCCAGCAGCTCTGGGACGGTTCCGGGACTAGCGGGGGGTGGTAATGAGCAGTTCTTC. This codes for CASSSGTVPGLAGGGNEQFF.

The V and J genes are TRBV18 and TRBJ2-5, with D perhaps matching TRBD1 (5 bases). Looked up from germline, CDR1 is KGHSH and CDR2 is LQKENI. This CDR3 has 15 residues. Trimming pared 0 bases from V and 2 bases from J, leaving 10 bases between. This CDR3 reads CASSPPAGLQETQYF. CDR3 bases: TGTGCCAGCTCACCACCGGCAGGGCTACAAGAGACCCAGTACTTC.

The rearrangement joins TRBV6-2 or TRBV6-3 to TRBJ2-5, with TRBD2 matching 12 bases. Looked up from germline, CDR1 is MNHEY and CDR2 is SVGEGT. V gave up 5 bases and J gave up 4 bases; unmatched junction bases: 8. This CDR3 spans 16 amino acids. CDR3 coding DNA: TGTGCCAGCAGTAGAGCTAGCGGGGGGGCCGGAGAGACCCAGTACTTC. Residues: CASSRASGGAGETQYF.

This sequence joins TRBV27 and TRBJ1-2; maybe TRBD1 (6 bases). Trimming stripped 8 bases from V and 5 bases from J, with 9 bases between. CDR3 length: 11 amino acids. Germline lookup yields CDR1 MNHEY and CDR2 SMNVEV (reference sequence). CDR3 protein: CASGQYYGYTF. The CDR3 bases are TGTGCCAGCGGACAGTATTATGGCTACACCTTC.

The rearrangement links TRBV18 to TRBJ1-1; perhaps TRBD1 as D (5 bases). The V end was cut by 2 bases, the J end by 0 bases, with 10 bases between. This CDR3 comprises 15 residues. Germline lookup yields CDR1 KGHSH and CDR2 LQKENI. The CDR3 reads CASSPTRGMNTEAFF. CDR3 DNA: TGTGCCAGCTCACCAACAAGGGGCATGAACACTGAAGCTTTCTTT.

This clone was recorded only once. The J gene is TRBJ2-7, the V gene TRBV4-1; D may be TRBD1 (6 bases). Germline V gene data show CDR1 as MGHRA and CDR2 as YSYEKL. CDR3 length: 13 residues. Trimming removed 4 bases from V and 7 bases from J, with 14 bases in between. In DNA, the CDR3 is TGCGCCAGCAGCCCGTTGGACAGCGAAGAGCAGTACTTC. This sequence encodes CASSPLDSEEQYF.

The DNA for the CDR3 is TGTGCCAGCAGAGGTGGGGCCAACGTCCTGACTTTC. Its translation: CASRGGANVLTF. The chain links TRBV19 to TRBJ2-6; D is uncertain. Germline CDR1 reads LNHDA; CDR2 reads SQIVND (reference sequence). Deletions cut 9 bases from V and 3 bases from J, with 6 bases between. This CDR3 spans 12 amino acids.